The clone carrying this T cell receptor (beta chain) was recorded at least ten times. The antigen is unknown. This sample was included in a study of early T cells in non-severe SARS-CoV-2 infection. As for the study in general: Sequencing was performed on bulk RNA from unsorted whole blood, leaving chains unpaired.

Whole-study results and caveats: Database matching using VDJdb favored anti-spike CD8 responses, with private and CD4 specificities left missing.

Unique molecular identifiers were added to individual cDNA molecules. TCRdb reanalysed the 5' RACE reads using MiXCR and keeps one entry per CDR3 protein. The sample has about 21,000 distinct CDR3 sequences; around 4% are singletons. This receptor was taken from an adult who was a healthcare worker with PCR-confirmed SARS-CoV-2 infection or an uninfected control (not recorded which). Sequenced: whole blood.

CDR3 amino acids: CSALRLGGRADTQYF. CDR3 nucleotide sequence: TGCAGTGCTCTAAGGTTGGGGGGTAGGGCAGATACGCAGTATTTT. The J gene is TRBJ2-3, the V gene TRBV20-1; TRBD2 is a possible D gene (6 bases). V lost 5 bases and J lost 4, with 19 bases in between. This CDR3 contains 15 residues. In germline, CDR1 is DFQATT, CDR2 SNEGSKA (reference sequence).